The entry below gives a single TCR beta chain sequence along with its context. The antigen it binds to is not known. No base quality information exists; no much larger clone differs at one position. This record belongs to a study of OX40 agonist ivuxolimab in advanced cancers. Looking at the study overall: Ivuxolimab was a fully human IgG2 agonistic monoclonal antibody targeting the costimulatory receptor OX40 (CD134). Intravenous ivuxolimab was administered to patients every 2 weeks at six dose levels: 0.01, 0.1, 0.3, 1.5, 3 and 10 mg/kg. Of the roughly 50 dose-escalation patients, hepatocellular carcinoma was present in about 19, melanoma in approximately 15, renal cell carcinoma in 9 and head and neck cancer in 9. In the dose-escalation cohort, more than 75% of patients were male, and the mean age was approximately 60 years, with a range of 23 to 79. Patients were allowed to have had prior anti-PD-1, anti-PD-L1 or anti-CTLA-4 therapy, and roughly two fifths of the dose-escalation patients had been treated with checkpoint inhibitors. Partial responses were achieved by three dose-escalation patients, of whom one had hepatocellular carcinoma and two had cutaneous melanoma. Peripheral TCRbeta sequencing aimed to test whether ivuxolimab altered TCR sequence diversity and caused clonal T-cell expansion. The monotherapy dose-escalation portion (N ≈ 56 patients) of the phase I ivuxolimab trial is reported in the paper. General findings and caveats noted by the study authors: Partial responders in the 0.1-3.0 mg/kg groups had among the lowest normalized peripheral clonal expansion, especially among CD8+ T cells. Which antigens the clonally expanded peripheral T cells were specific for was not determined. Low levels of normalized T-cell clonal expansion were also seen in some patients who did not respond. On average, CD8+ T cells showed more expanded clones than CD4+ T cells after ivuxolimab. At doses from 0.1 to 3.0 mg/kg, clonal expansion was seen in both CD4+ and CD8+ blood T cells between baseline and week 6.

The trial excluded patients who had a history of autoimmune disease or who were on systemic immunosuppression. Peripheral blood for TCR sequencing was drawn from every dose cohort at baseline, at cycle 4 day 1 and at cycle 7 day 1. Samples came from an open-label, multicenter, first-in-human phase I dose-escalation trial of ivuxolimab. Adults with locally advanced or metastatic melanoma, renal cell carcinoma, hepatocellular carcinoma or head and neck squamous cell carcinoma were enrolled in the trial. Before TCR sequencing, CD4+ T cells and CD8+ T cells were sorted from peripheral blood as separate populations. Genomic DNA was extracted from sorted cells for sequencing of the TCRbeta CDR3 region. The immunoSEQ Assay was used for sequencing of TCRbeta CDR3 regions. In TCRdb, the immuneACCESS table is reduced to in-frame sequences with V and J assigned. These tables do not hold every clone; where another copy was compared, an unresolved V gene accounts for under half, and the others remain unexplained. For this sample there are tens of thousands of clones; 80% to 95% appear just once. Of the sample, roughly 0.45% is held by the ten largest clones.

This sequence originates from an adult with an advanced solid tumor such as melanoma, head and neck, liver or kidney cancer. Sequenced here: CD4+ or CD8+ T cells sorted from blood, sampled in a trial of the OX40 agonist ivuxolimab.

The DNA sequence is as follows: TGTGCCAGCAGTGGACCCAACACAGGGGACGGCACTGAAGCTTTCTTT. Its coded protein is CASSGPNTGDGTEAFF. The chain joins TRBV6-1 to TRBJ1-1; TRBD1 lines up with 7 middle nucleotides. From its cysteine to its phenylalanine, the CDR3 spans 16 amino acids. Solely the CDR3 DNA is kept, with 48 bases framed from the first base. CDR1 MNHNS and CDR2 SASEGT were looked up in the germline V gene. The germline V and J ends show losses of 4 bases and 4 bases respectively, and no gene match explains 12 bases of the junction.